A selection of T cell receptor beta chains follows, all from one sample in a study of blood T cell repertoires in COVID-19. The protocol was immunoSEQ multiplex PCR, while the TCRdb copy is restricted to in-frame clones and leaves out a portion. This sample has some 100,000 clones; about 89% occur once, and the top ten carry 11%. The sequencing input was peripheral blood. Receptor source: a woman in her twenties or thirties with acute or convalescent COVID-19. Both conserved end residues are part of each CDR3. The D gene is left open where the match is weak. The listing skips clone size in some rows; elsewhere it reads once, few, many or a size class.

CDR3aa,CDR3nt,v_gene,j_gene,d_gene,abundance
CATEGYRDRGISNEKLFF,TGTGCCACCGAGGGGTATCGGGACAGGGGAATTTCTAATGAAAAACTGTTTTTT,TRBV10-3,TRBJ1-4,TRBD1,NA
CASSAHGQGAIIANTEAFF,TGTGCCAGCAGCGCCCATGGACAGGGGGCAATTATAGCGAACACTGAAGCTTTCTTT,TRBV9,TRBJ1-1,TRBD1,NA
CASSDLTGNTEAFF,TGTGCCAGCAGTGACCTGACGGGGAACACTGAAGCTTTCTTT,TRBV2,TRBJ1-1,NA,NA
CASSFGVEGVNIQYF,TGTGCCAGCAGCTTTGGGGTCGAAGGGGTGAACATTCAGTACTTC,TRBV11-2,TRBJ2-4,NA,NA
CASRQGRLSGYTF,TGTGCCAGCAGGCAGGGTAGACTCTCTGGCTACACCTTC,TRBV27,TRBJ1-2,NA,NA
CASSLGRDTQYF,TGTGCCAGCAGCTTAGGGCGAGATACGCAGTATTTT,TRBV13,TRBJ2-3,NA,NA
CASSLGGASGANVLTF,TGTGCCAGCAGCTTAGGGGGGGCCTCTGGGGCCAACGTCCTGACTTTC,TRBV7-3,TRBJ2-6,NA,NA
CASSPYGFTDTQYF,TGTGCCAGCAGTCCCTACGGGTTCACAGATACGCAGTATTTT,TRBV28,TRBJ2-3,NA,NA
CASSFPGRRTEAFF,TGTGCCAGCAGTTTTCCCGGGAGGAGGACTGAAGCTTTCTTT,TRBV6-1,TRBJ1-1,NA,NA
CASSLEGAAGNTIYF,TGCGCCAGCAGCTTGGAAGGGGCCGCTGGAAACACCATATATTTT,TRBV5-1,TRBJ1-3,NA,once
CASSPGGQNNQPQHF,TGTGCCAGCTCACCGGGGGGGCAAAACAATCAGCCCCAGCATTTT,TRBV18,TRBJ1-5,NA,NA
CASKTQGGGTYEQYF,TGTGCCAGCAAGACACAGGGGGGTGGAACCTACGAGCAGTACTTC,TRBV5-6,TRBJ2-7,TRBD1,NA
CASSVGTSTEAFF,TGTGCCAGCAGTGTCGGGACATCGACTGAAGCTTTCTTT,TRBV28,TRBJ1-1,NA,once
CASSSTGTAESMPYGYTF,TGTGCCAGCAGTTCTACCGGGACAGCGGAGTCTATGCCCTATGGCTACACCTTC,TRBV27,TRBJ1-2,TRBD1,NA
CASSSTGRANEKLFF,TGCGCCAGCAGTTCTACAGGACGGGCTAATGAAAAACTGTTTTTT,TRBV5-1,TRBJ1-4,NA,NA
CASSRRGGASYNSPLHF,TGTGCCAGCAGCCGCAGAGGGGGCGCCTCCTATAATTCACCCCTCCACTTT,TRBV3-1/TRBV3-2,TRBJ1-6,TRBD1,NA
CATDRPNYGYTF,TGTGCCACAGACAGACCCAACTATGGCTACACCTTC,TRBV28,TRBJ1-2,NA,NA
CASSQVPEPTYEQYF,TGCGCCAGCAGCCAAGTTCCGGAGCCTACCTACGAGCAGTACTTC,TRBV4-1,TRBJ2-7,NA,NA
CASSPSDRGAHNYGYTF,TGTGCCAGCAGTCCCTCGGACAGGGGGGCCCATAACTATGGCTACACCTTC,TRBV28,TRBJ1-2,TRBD1,few
CASRRLAGDTGELFF,TGTGCCAGTCGCAGACTAGCGGGAGACACCGGGGAGCTGTTTTTT,TRBV19,TRBJ2-2,TRBD2,NA
CASSESTRRIDNSPLHF,TGCGCCAGCAGTGAGTCGACTCGGAGGATAGATAATTCACCCCTCCACTTT,TRBV10-2,TRBJ1-6,NA,NA
CASETDRGYQETQYF,TGTGCCAGTGAGACGGACAGGGGCTACCAAGAGACCCAGTACTTC,TRBV6-5,TRBJ2-5,TRBD1,NA
CASSFGRGNTEAFF,TGTGCCAGCAGTTTTGGCCGAGGGAACACTGAAGCTTTCTTT,TRBV27,TRBJ1-1,NA,NA